These 5 T cell receptor beta chains were sequenced from one sample in a study of persistence of HIV-infected CD4 T cells. The libraries were made with immunoSEQ version 4 in survey mode. Using immunoSEQ multiplex PCR, the repertoire was profiled, and TCRdb retains in-frame clones only, with some absent. The data hold about 45,000 clones, with approximately 90% observed a single time. Nonspecific anti-CD3/anti-CD28 bead stimulation represents the broad CD4+ T cell repertoire. CD4+ T cells upregulating both CD40 ligand and CD69 were sorted as responding cells. The antigens for these receptors are not known. Sample: CD4+ T cells sorted from PBMCs after roughly 17-hour stimulation, taken from a patient who received antiretroviral therapy. These receptors all stem from an adult man with HIV who was CMV-seropositive.

The chain carries TRBV5-4 and TRBJ2-3, with 12 bases that match TRBD1. V shed 0 bases, J shed 5 bases, and the junction held 4 bases outside the gene matches. Germline V gene sequence: CDR1 SGHNT, CDR2 YYREEE (reference sequence). The CDR3 is 16 residues long. CDR3: CASSLGDRGRGDTQYF. The CDR3 DNA reads as TGTGCCAGCAGCTTGGGGGACAGGGGGCGAGGAGATACGCAGTATTTT.

The chain recombines TRBV9 with TRBJ2-3; D call uncertain. The V gene's germline CDR1 is SGDLS and CDR2 YYNGEE. The V and J ends lost 4 bases and 2 bases respectively, with 11 bases between them. This CDR3 has 14 amino acids. The CDR3 DNA sequence: TGTGCCAGCAGCCCTCCCCCGGCCACAGATACGCAGTATTTT. This encodes CASSPPPATDTQYF. Supplemented by reference TRBV9 and TRBJ2-3, the full variable domain reads DSGVTQTPKHLITATGQRVTLRCSPRSGDLSVYWYQQSLDQGLQFLIQYYNGEERAKGNILERFSAQQFPDLHSELNLSSLELGDSALYFCASSPPPATDTQYFGPGTRLTVL.

The chain couples TRBV7-9 to TRBJ1-3; no clear D. The CDR3 is 12 residues long. Trimming stripped 1 base from V and 9 bases from J, with 7 bases between. Germline V gives CDR1 SEHNR, CDR2 FQNEAQ (reference sequence). The CDR3 bases are TGTGCCAGCAGCTTAGAACGCGGCACCATATATTTT. This codes for CASSLERGTIYF.

This clone was picked up a small number of times. The gene calls are TRBV19 and TRBJ1-4; unclear D gene. This CDR3 region has 13 residues. Deletions cut 6 bases from V and 3 bases from J, with 8 bases between. CDR1 and CDR2 (germline): LNHDA, SQIVND (reference sequence). CDR3 sequence reads: CASRREANEKLFF. CDR3 nucleotide sequence: TGTGCCAGTAGAAGGGAGGCTAATGAAAAACTGTTTTTT.

The chain combines TRBV28 with TRBJ1-4, with 8 bases that match TRBD1. CDR1 is MDHEN and CDR2 is SYDVKM in the germline V gene. The J segment lost 7 bases and the V segment lost 5 bases, leaving 9 bases of the junction unmatched. This CDR3 has 15 residues. The CDR3 DNA follows: TGTGCCAGCAGTGTTCGACAGGGGCAAGGTGAAAAACTGTTTTTT. This gives the protein CASSVRQGQGEKLFF.